This T cell receptor (beta chain) was sequenced in a study of blood T cell repertoires in COVID-19. Libraries were prepared by immunoSEQ multiplex PCR; TCRdb keeps only in-frame clonotypes and omits some of them. This table has hundreds of thousands of clones, over 75% appearing once. This CDR3 comprises 18 residues. Germline V gene lookup returns CDR1 SGHVS and CDR2 FQNEAQ. Losses at the gene ends were 2 bases for V and 0 bases for J; bases not matched to a gene: 12. This TCR was recovered from a woman aged 55-75 years who had recovered from COVID-19. The genes are TRBV7-8 and TRBJ1-2, with TRBD1 identical over 7 bases. The sample comprised PBMCs or T cells enriched from blood (not recorded which). CDR3 sequence: CASSLNPDRVTSNYGYTF. CDR3 DNA sequence: TGTGCCAGCAGCTTAAATCCCGACAGGGTCACATCTAACTATGGCTACACCTTC.